This T cell receptor (beta chain) derives from a study of T-cell memory formation after mild COVID-19 (dated by TCRdb to about 2021). Study-level background: Most TCR sequence clusters were specific to one of the two donors. In two donors, T-cell clones that expanded and contracted after mild COVID-19 were tracked by sequencing TCRalpha and TCRbeta repertoires over time. The cohort comprised two young, previously healthy adult volunteers, one female and one male. The full study reports these points: Some responding clones were found in pre-infection memory, which suggests that pre-existing cross-reactive memory T cells took part in the SARS-CoV-2 response. Only a couple of mild cases were covered by the study, and larger cohorts that include severe cases with pre-infection samples were considered necessary. The second-wave clones that peaked on day 37 were not confirmed to be SARS-CoV-2 specific. Contracting CD4+ clones were located mainly in the CM and EM memory subsets, whereas CD8+ clones were found to be enriched in EMRA. Balanced CD4/CD8 phenotypes were observed for clones contracting from day 15 to 85, whereas a bias towards CD4+ was observed for a second wave of clones expanding from day 15 to 37.

Ficoll-Paque density gradient centrifugation was the method used to isolate PBMCs. TCRdb names Illumina NovaSeq 6000 as the instrument used. Using 5'RACE with constant-segment primers, TCRalpha and TCRbeta cDNA libraries were constructed, with sample barcodes and unique molecular identifiers added in the process. Trizol reagent was used to extract RNA from every sample. Amplification of the libraries took two PCR steps, and the second step added a second sample barcode plus Illumina TruSeq adapters. Sequencing of libraries was performed on an Illumina NovaSeq with 2 x 150 bp paired-end reads. Turning to the authors' computational methods: Demultiplexing of reads and collapsing into UMI-guided consensus sequences were performed with migec v1.2.7. Using mixcr v2.1.11, UMI consensuses were aligned to TRA and TRB V and J templates and then assembled into clonotypes. A clonotype was counted as expanded or contracted only if both edgeR and NoisET called the change significant, with noise models trained on biological replicates. edgeR calls used a false discovery rate-adjusted p below 0.01 and a log2 fold-change threshold of 1. PCA with hierarchical clustering of max-normalized trajectories of the 1000 most abundant clonotypes was used as exploratory dynamics analysis. Each responding clone was given a CD4 or CD8 phenotype based on the CD4+ and CD8+ repertoires, which had been sequenced separately. The raw public data were reprocessed by TCRdb itself: fastp quality trimming at Q25, MiXCR clonotype calling, in-frame beta chains only. Identical CDR3 proteins give one entry, which carries the most common genes and DNA. TCRdb's processing, not the authors' own work, is the source of the V and J calls. For this sample there are 550,000 to 700,000 distinct CDR3 sequences; roughly a sixth appear just once. The ten largest account for about 8.1% of the sample.

Remarks on this clonotype: Its antigen specificity is not known. There are no base qualities to consult, and no much larger clone falls within one base.

The sequence came from an adult woman who had mild COVID-19 (a few samples of this study predate the infection). The sample titles of this study are shuffled in the database, so cell type and time point are left out; the donor was told from shared clones. Sequencing was performed on PBMCs or a T cell subset sorted from them (not recorded which).

The CDR3 in this case is CASSPSPAGNYGYTF. The DNA is TGTGCCAGCAGCCCAAGTCCAGCTGGTAACTATGGCTACACCTTC. The chain uses TRBV7-2 and TRBJ1-2, with the D gene uncertain. There are 15 amino acids in the CDR3, from cysteine to phenylalanine inclusive. The sequence is cut down to CDR3 DNA, 45 bases in frame from base 1. CDR1 SGHTA and CDR2 FQGNSA were looked up in the germline V gene. Trimming at the junction amounts to 5 bases on V and 1 base on J, and the germline ends lie 14 bases apart.